These T cell receptor beta chains were read from a single sample in a study of blood T cell repertoires in COVID-19. Sequencing was performed with immunoSEQ multiplex PCR; in TCRdb, only in-frame clones are kept and a portion is missing. The sample has 150,000 to 200,000 clones; roughly 86% are singletons. Sequencing was done on a sample of peripheral blood. The receptors were sampled from a man between 60 and 70 years old with COVID-19, enrolled during active disease. CDR3s include the opening cysteine and the closing phenylalanine or tryptophan. Each record gives: D gene, J gene, V gene, clone size, CDR3 DNA, CDR3 protein. The D gene is left open where the match is weak. Only part of the rows carry a size: once, few, many, or a class if the clone is expanded.

>TRBD2|TRBJ2-1|TRBV18|NA
TGTGCCAGCTCACCCCTCCGGGAGGGTACTAGGGGCGATGAGCAGTTCTTC
CASSPLREGTRGDEQFF
>TRBD2|TRBJ2-1|TRBV6-2/TRBV6-3|once
TGTGCCAGCAGTTCCCTTTTGCGGGGGGGCTACAATGAGCAGTTCTTC
CASSSLLRGGYNEQFF
>NA|TRBJ2-5|TRBV5-1|NA
TGCGCCAGCAGCTTTTCTTCGGGATCTAAAGAGACCCAGTACTTC
CASSFSSGSKETQYF
>NA|TRBJ1-2|TRBV5-4|NA
TGTGCCAGCAGCTTGGCAGGACAGCCTTTCGGTGGCTACACCTTC
CASSLAGQPFGGYTF
>TRBD2|TRBJ2-1|TRBV7-2|NA
TGTGCCAGCAGCCTGGGACTAGCGGGAAGATACAATGAGCAGTTCTTC
CASSLGLAGRYNEQFF
>NA|TRBJ2-3|TRBV28|NA
TGTGCCAGCAGTTTTCTAGATACGCAGTATTTT
CASSFLDTQYF
>NA|TRBJ1-1|TRBV11-1|NA
TGTGCCAGCAGCTTTCGTCCTCCGAGCACTGAAGCTTTCTTT
CASSFRPPSTEAFF
>NA|TRBJ2-1|TRBV21-1|NA
TGTGCCAGCAGCAAAGAGGTTACAGGGTACAACAATGAGCAGTTCTTC
CASSKEVTGYNNEQFF
>NA|TRBJ1-2|TRBV30|NA
TGTGCCTGGAGTGTACAGTCCGCAGGGGGCTACACCTTC
CAWSVQSAGGYTF
>TRBD1|TRBJ1-5|TRBV28|NA
TGTGCCAGCAGTTTGGGACAGGGGAGCAATCAGCCCCAGCATTTT
CASSLGQGSNQPQHF
>TRBD1|TRBJ2-3|TRBV19|NA
TGTGCCAGTAGGGACAGGGTCTGGAGCACAGATACGCAGTATTTT
CASRDRVWSTDTQYF